What follows are 5 T cell receptor beta chains derived from one specimen sequenced in a study of cytomegalovirus exposure and HLA in healthy donors (dated by TCRdb to about 2017). Libraries were constructed by the immunoSEQ multiplex PCR assay. For the multiplex PCR, a mixture combining 60 forward primers for TCR Vbeta segments and 13 reverse primers for TCR Jbeta segments was used. TCRdb provides this immuneACCESS table in a form limited to in-frame rearrangements. Some clones are lacking; in checked studies, under half of them reflect an unresolved V gene, and why the rest are absent is not known. This sample holds fewer than 120,000 clones; approximately 86% were observed only once. About 1.8% of the sample comes from the top ten. The sample consisted of PBMCs. All receptors derive from a man aged 35 to 55 in good health and CMV-seronegative.

J is TRBJ1-5 and V is TRBV2; D possibly corresponds to TRBD1 (6 bases). V lost 4 bases and J lost 3, with 10 bases in between. Germline V gives CDR1 SNHLY, CDR2 FYNNEI. The CDR3 length is 14 residues. The CDR3 region is CASSAAGVNQPQHF. CDR3 bases: TGTGCCAGCAGTGCGGCAGGGGTCAATCAGCCCCAGCATTTT.

This chain uses TRBV28 with TRBJ1-1, with TRBD1 matching 10 bases. The CDR3 is 18 amino acids. The germline V gene has CDR1 MDHEN and CDR2 SYDVKM. The J segment lost 1 base and the V segment lost 5 bases, leaving 13 bases of the junction unmatched. The CDR3 is CASSLPGTGVIRNTEAFF. CDR3 nucleotide sequence: TGTGCCAGCAGTCTCCCAGGGACAGGGGTAATCAGGAACACTGAAGCTTTCTTT.

V gene TRBV2 combines with J gene TRBJ2-5; TRBD2 matches 9 bases. Per the germline V gene, CDR1 is SNHLY and CDR2 is FYNNEI. The CDR3 consists of 14 residues. Trimming cost V 5 bases and J 4 bases; bases outside gene matches: 5. The CDR3 DNA follows: TGTGCCAGCAGTTATAGCGGGGGAGGAGAGACCCAGTACTTC. Translation gives CASSYSGGGETQYF. Using reference TRBV2 and TRBJ2-5 for the parts outside the CDR3, the full variable domain is EPEVTQTPSHQVTQMGQEVILRCVPISNHLYFYWYRQILGQKVEFLVSFYNNEISEKSEIFDDQFSVERPDGSNFTLKIRSTKLEDSAMYFCASSYSGGGETQYFGPGTRLLVL.

This rearrangement joins TRBV19 to TRBJ2-2; 9 bases agree with TRBD2. V dropped 6 bases and J dropped 3; count of bases not matched to a gene: 11. The CDR3 runs 17 residues. Per germline, CDR1 LNHDA and CDR2 SQIVND (reference sequence). For the CDR3, the DNA is TGTGCCAGTAGGGCAGCACTAGCGGGCCGGGACACCGGGGAGCTGTTTTTT. This sequence encodes CASRAALAGRDTGELFF.

The DNA for the CDR3 is TGTGCCAGCAGTTCCTACGGGAGAGCTGAAGCTTTCTTT. It codes for CASSSYGRAEAFF. The chain uses TRBV6-5 and TRBJ1-1; D is unclear. V lost 4 bases to trimming and J lost 6 bases, with 12 bases between them. The CDR3 length is 13 residues. Germline V gene lookup returns CDR1 MNHEY and CDR2 SVGAGI.